Listed below are T cell receptor beta chains from one sample, sequenced in a study of beta chain features in type 1 diabetes. Repertoires were generated with immunoSEQ multiplex PCR, while TCRdb's copy carries only in-frame clones and drops some. The repertoire holds 680,000 or so clones, with roughly 12% as singletons. The sequenced material came from naive CD4+ T cells from blood. The receptors shown here come from a young man with type 1 diabetes. CDR3s include the opening cysteine and the closing phenylalanine or tryptophan. The order of the fields is CDR3 protein, CDR3 DNA, clone size, J gene, V gene, D gene. D genes are given only for firm matches. Size is stated for part of the rows, as once, few or many counts, or as a class when the clone is expanded.

CASYRDGNTIYF TGTGCCTCCTACAGGGATGGAAACACCATATATTTT few TRBJ1-3 TRBV30 NA
CASTGTSVIQYF TGTGCCAGTACCGGGACTTCGGTTATTCAGTACTTC NA TRBJ2-4 TRBV2 NA
CASSAPDYGYTF TGTGCCAGCAGTGCCCCCGACTATGGCTACACCTTC few TRBJ1-2 TRBV6-1 NA
CASSLFGTGELFF TGTGCCAGCAGCTTATTCGGCACCGGGGAGCTGTTTTTT few TRBJ2-2 TRBV7-9 NA
CAIRTGLAGAYNEQFF TGTGCCATCAGGACGGGACTAGCGGGGGCGTACAATGAGCAGTTCTTC NA TRBJ2-1 TRBV10-3 TRBD2
CASSLRGVRSDSNQPQHF TGTGCCAGCAGTTTACGGGGGGTCCGTAGCGATAGCAATCAGCCCCAGCATTTT NA TRBJ1-5 TRBV28 NA
CASSPAQDSNYEQYF TGTGCCAGCAGCCCCGCCCAGGACAGCAACTACGAGCAGTACTTC NA TRBJ2-7 TRBV4-2 NA
CASNIWGDSSNQPQHF TGTGCCAGCAACATTTGGGGGGACAGTAGCAATCAGCCCCAGCATTTT few TRBJ1-5 TRBV5-6 TRBD1
CASSSGQPLNEKLFF TGTGCCAGCAGCTCGGGACAGCCTCTAAATGAAAAACTGTTTTTT few TRBJ1-4 TRBV7-9 TRBD1
CASAWNTEAFF TGTGCCAGTGCATGGAACACTGAAGCTTTCTTT few TRBJ1-1 TRBV7-9 NA
CASSSKRGVYEQYF TGTGCCAGCAGCTCAAAGCGGGGGGTCTACGAGCAGTACTTC few TRBJ2-7 TRBV7-2 TRBD2
CASSLVFGYENYGYTF TGTGCCAGCAGCTTAGTGTTTGGGTACGAGAACTATGGCTACACCTTC few TRBJ1-2 TRBV7-8 NA
CAWSVMGDGGYTF TGTGCCTGGAGTGTAATGGGTGATGGTGGCTACACCTTC few TRBJ1-2 TRBV30 NA
CASSSPQGSGYEQYF TGTGCCAGCAGTTCCCCTCAGGGGAGCGGCTACGAGCAGTACTTC NA TRBJ2-7 TRBV28 NA
CATSRDFWTEEGYTF TGTGCCACCAGCAGAGATTTTTGGACCGAAGAGGGCTACACCTTC few TRBJ1-2 TRBV15 NA
CASSWGEVGSPLHF TGTGCCAGCAGTTGGGGGGAGGTTGGGTCACCCCTCCACTTT few TRBJ1-6 TRBV27 NA
CASSRGQYGNTIYF TGTGCCAGCAGCAGGGGACAATATGGAAACACCATATATTTT few TRBJ1-3 TRBV9 NA
CASRDRFSTEAFF TGTGCCAGCAGAGACAGGTTCTCCACTGAAGCTTTCTTT NA TRBJ1-1 TRBV25-1 NA
CATSRDFNQPQHF TGTGCCACCAGCAGAGATTTCAATCAGCCCCAGCATTTT NA TRBJ1-5 TRBV15 NA
CAWSALGRRNTEAFF TGTGCCTGGAGTGCGCTGGGCAGGAGAAACACTGAAGCTTTCTTT NA TRBJ1-1 TRBV30 NA
CASSRDKKNIQYF TGCGCCAGCAGCAGGGACAAGAAAAACATTCAGTACTTC NA TRBJ2-4 TRBV5-1 NA
CASSYEGLRTQYF TGTGCCAGCAGTTACGAGGGCCTACGCACCCAGTACTTC few TRBJ2-5 TRBV6-5 NA
CASSQDIGSSYEQYF TGTGCCAGCAGCCAAGATATTGGCAGCAGCTACGAGCAGTACTTC NA TRBJ2-7 TRBV4-2 NA
CASINRRRSSEQYF TGTGCCAGCATTAACAGGCGCCGTTCGAGCGAGCAGTACTTC NA TRBJ2-7 TRBV6-5 NA
CASSLDRQGGETQYF TGTGCCAGCAGCCTTGACCGACAGGGCGGGGAGACCCAGTACTTC NA TRBJ2-5 TRBV6-5 TRBD1
CAISQQKGVYEQYF TGTGCCATCAGTCAACAGAAAGGAGTCTACGAGCAGTACTTC NA TRBJ2-7 TRBV10-3 NA
CAISEVGQQNTGELFF TGTGCCATCAGTGAGGTGGGACAGCAGAACACCGGGGAGCTGTTTTTT few TRBJ2-2 TRBV10-3 TRBD1
CASSSKGNTEAFF TGTGCCAGCAGTAGCAAGGGGAACACTGAAGCTTTCTTT few TRBJ1-1 TRBV27 NA
CAISSSRSNQPQHF TGTGCCATCAGCTCCTCCCGGAGCAATCAGCCCCAGCATTTT few TRBJ1-5 TRBV10-3 NA
CAISWIQGDTDTQYF TGTGCCATCAGTTGGATTCAGGGGGACACAGATACGCAGTATTTT few TRBJ2-3 TRBV10-3 TRBD1
CASSLPGQGNEQYF TGTGCCAGCAGTTTACCGGGACAGGGTAACGAGCAGTACTTC few TRBJ2-7 TRBV28 TRBD1
CASSSAVETQYF TGTGCCAGCAGCTCAGCTGTAGAGACCCAGTACTTC few TRBJ2-5 TRBV28 NA
CASSSQGATNEKLFF TGTGCCAGCAGCTCCCAGGGGGCGACTAATGAAAAACTGTTTTTT few TRBJ1-4 TRBV28 TRBD1